One and the same sample provided the 32 T cell receptor beta chains below, sequenced in a study of T cell responses to AZD1222 COVID-19 vaccine. Profiling relied on immunoSEQ multiplex PCR, and the TCRdb table lists in-frame clones only, not all of them. The sample holds some 200,000 clones, about 89% seen once. The sequencing here drew on peripheral blood, taken 28 days after the second AZD1222 dose. The receptors derive from an adult who received the AZD1222 COVID-19 vaccine.

V is TRBV7-3 and J is TRBJ2-2; 11 bases agree with TRBD2. The CDR3 spans 15 residues. Germline V gene lookup returns CDR1 SGHTA and CDR2 FQGTGA. J was trimmed by 13 bases and V by 5 bases; bases with no gene match: 12. The CDR3 spells CASSATSGSPTGLFF. In DNA, the CDR3 is TGTGCCAGCAGCGCTACTAGCGGGAGTCCCACAGGGCTGTTTTTT. Filled out from reference TRBV7-3 and TRBJ2-2, the complete variable domain reads GAGVSQTPSNKVTEKGKYVELRCDPISGHTALYWYRQSLGQGPEFLIYFQGTGAADDSGLPNDRFFAVRPEGSVSTLKIQRTERGDSAVYLCASSATSGSPTGLFFGEGSRLTVL.

This rearrangement joins TRBV19 to TRBJ1-2, with D possibly matching TRBD1 (6 bases). Germline loops: CDR1 LNHDA, CDR2 SQIVND (reference sequence). This CDR3 is 14 amino acids long. Trimming shortened V by 4 bases and J by 2 bases, and 11 bases separated the two germline ends. The CDR3 DNA reads as TGTGCCAGTAGTAAGGGACATGGCAACTATGGCTACACCTTC. Protein sequence: CASSKGHGNYGYTF.

The chain combines TRBV10-2 with TRBJ1-3; perhaps TRBD1 as D (5 bases). CDR3 length equals 14 residues. V was cut by 3 bases and J by 3 bases, with 9 bases left in between. Germline lookup yields CDR1 WSHSY and CDR2 SAAADI. The CDR3 nucleotides read TGCGCCAGCAGTGACGCAAGGGGTGGAAACACCATATATTTT. This sequence encodes CASSDARGGNTIYF.

The V call is TRBV6-6, the J call TRBJ1-3; D is undetermined. Trimming stripped 2 bases from V and 7 bases from J, with 12 bases between. The CDR3 sequence is 14 residues long. Germline assignment: CDR1 MNHNY and CDR2 SVGAGI (reference sequence). The CDR3, as DNA: TGTGCCAGCAGTTACGACCGACTAGGTAACACCATATATTTT. Its protein is CASSYDRLGNTIYF.

J is TRBJ2-3 and V is TRBV15; D gene uncertain. Trimming left V 1 base short and J 4 bases short, with 18 bases between. The CDR3 runs to 17 residues. CDR1 is LNHNV, CDR2 YYDKDF, per germline (reference sequence). The CDR3 DNA is TGTGCCACCAGCAGAGCCGGCTCAGTACACGGCCCAGATACGCAGTATTTT. It yields the protein CATSRAGSVHGPDTQYF.

The V and J genes are TRBV18 and TRBJ2-7, with 12 bases that match TRBD2. Germline CDR1 reads KGHSH; CDR2 reads LQKENI. The CDR3 extends over 17 amino acids. Trimming took 2 bases from V and 2 from J; bases not matched to a gene: 7. Here the CDR3 DNA reads TGTGCCAGCTCACCATCTCCGGGACTAGCGGGTGCCTACGAGCAGTACTTC. Protein product: CASSPSPGLAGAYEQYF.

The CDR3 loop is CASRGQDFYNSPLHF. Here the CDR3 DNA reads TGTGCCAGCAGGGGACAGGATTTCTATAATTCACCCCTCCACTTT. The V and J genes are TRBV2 and TRBJ1-6; 8 bases fit TRBD1. V trimming: 6 bases; J trimming: 3 bases; junction bases outside the gene matches: 4. Germline V gene sequence: CDR1 SNHLY, CDR2 FYNNEI. This CDR3 is 15 amino acids long.

The chain carries TRBV19 and TRBJ1-6; 7 nucleotides line up with TRBD1. Germline-derived CDR1 and CDR2 are LNHDA and SQIVND (reference sequence). CDR3 length: 14 amino acids. V was clipped by 8 bases and J by 4 bases; unmatched bases: 5. DNA for the CDR3: TGTGCCAGTCGGGACAGTTCTTATAATTCACCCCTCCACTTT. Its protein product is CASRDSSYNSPLHF.

The V gene is TRBV5-6, the J gene TRBJ2-1; D gene unclear. Germline CDR1 and CDR2: SGHDT and YYEEEE. V was clipped by 5 bases and J by 7 bases, with 10 bases between them. The CDR3 sequence is 12 residues long. The CDR3 sequence: CASSSYKNEQFF. CDR3 DNA: TGTGCCAGCAGTTCATACAAGAATGAGCAGTTCTTC.

This chain uses TRBV30 with TRBJ1-2; D is unresolved. V shed 6 bases and J shed 8 bases, with 13 bases lying between them. This CDR3 spans 11 amino acids. Germline CDR1 reads GTSNPN; CDR2 reads SVGIG (reference sequence). The CDR3 sequence: CACEDPHGYTF. The CDR3 region has the DNA TGTGCCTGTGAAGATCCGCACGGCTACACCTTC. Drawing the rest from reference TRBV30 and TRBJ1-2, the complete variable domain is SQTIHQWPATLVQPVGSPLSLECTVEGTSNPNLYWYRQAAGRGLQLLFYSVGIGQISSEVPQNLSASRPQDRQFILSSKKLLLSDSGFYLCACEDPHGYTFGSGTRLTVV.

The CDR3 reads CASSRPGQGRSRGYTF. CDR3 DNA: TGTGCCAGCAGCCGCCCGGGACAGGGAAGATCGAGAGGCTACACCTTC. The chain couples TRBV2 to TRBJ1-2; 9 nucleotides match TRBD1. Germline V gene sequence: CDR1 SNHLY, CDR2 FYNNEI. The CDR3 extends over 16 amino acids. Germline trimming cut 6 bases from V and 8 bases from J; bases unmatched to any gene: 16.

This chain connects TRBV2 to TRBJ1-4; D might be TRBD1 (6 bases). This CDR3 spans 14 amino acids. Trimming took off 6 bases at V and 3 bases at J, with 11 bases between the two ends. Germline V gene sequence: CDR1 SNHLY, CDR2 FYNNEI. Here the CDR3 DNA reads TGTGCCAGCAGCCTAACAGGGCCTAATGAAAAACTGTTTTTT. Protein sequence: CASSLTGPNEKLFF.

This clone was seen a single time. The gene calls are TRBV27 and TRBJ1-2; a possible D gene is TRBD1 (5 bases). CDR3 length equals 15 residues. V lost 5 bases and J lost 2, with 15 bases in between. Germline CDR1 MNHEY, CDR2 SMNVEV (reference sequence). The CDR3 protein is CASSSSGTWNYGYTF. CDR3 coding DNA: TGTGCCAGCAGTAGCTCCGGGACTTGGAACTATGGCTACACCTTC.

In its sample, this clone was seen once. The J gene is TRBJ2-2, the V gene TRBV7-9, with D unresolved. Germline-derived CDR1 and CDR2 are SEHNR and FQNEAQ (reference sequence). The CDR3 totals 16 residues. The V and J ends lost 7 bases and 1 base respectively, with 16 bases between them. This CDR3 is CASTLQLAQNTGELFF. The CDR3 bases are TGTGCCAGCACCCTCCAGTTGGCCCAGAACACCGGGGAGCTGTTTTTT.

The V and J genes are TRBV3-1 (or the pseudogene TRBV3-2) and TRBJ2-2; D may be TRBD1 (6 bases). Germline values: CDR1 LGHDT, CDR2 YNNKEL (reference sequence). This CDR3 is built from 18 residues. V was shortened by 0 bases and J by 3 bases, with 17 bases between the two germline ends. CDR3 loop: CASSQEFLGRGDTGELFF. The CDR3 nucleotides read TGTGCCAGCAGCCAAGAATTTCTGGGCAGGGGAGACACCGGGGAGCTGTTTTTT.

In DNA form, the CDR3 reads TGTGCCACCAGTGATTCTGGGGCTGGGGCCAAAAACATTCAGTACTTC. Translating it yields CATSDSGAGAKNIQYF. The chain uses TRBV24-1 and TRBJ2-4; possible D gene TRBD1, 5 bases. Germline V gene lookup returns CDR1 KGHDR and CDR2 SFDVKD. CDR3 size: 16 residues. Trimming took off 2 bases at V and 1 base at J, with 11 bases between the two ends.

The chain couples TRBV10-1 to TRBJ2-3; unclear D gene. Germline V gives CDR1 WNHNN, CDR2 SYGVQD (reference sequence). V lost 0 bases to trimming and J lost 1 base, with 5 bases between them. The CDR3 runs 14 residues. CDR3 in amino acids: CASSESKGTDTQYF. The CDR3 DNA follows: TGCGCCAGCAGTGAGTCCAAAGGCACAGATACGCAGTATTTT.

As regards this clone: The same CDR3 is also encoded by other DNA sequences in this sample. The V gene is TRBV7-9, the J gene TRBJ2-3; D is unclear. Between the trimmed V and J ends, which lost 1 base and 0 bases, there was a span of 8 bases. The CDR3 runs 15 residues. Germline assignment: CDR1 SEHNR and CDR2 FQNEAQ (reference sequence). CDR3 DNA: TGTGCCAGCAGCTTAGTCGGCCGGAGCACAGATACGCAGTATTTT. This gives the protein CASSLVGRSTDTQYF.

This clone showed up just once. The gene calls are TRBV25-1 and TRBJ1-3, with unresolved D. Germline lookup yields CDR1 MGHDK and CDR2 SYGVNS. CDR3 length: 12 residues. Trimming cost V 4 bases and J 2 bases, with 3 bases left between them. The DNA of the CDR3 is TGTGCCAGCAGTGCCCCTGGAAACACCATATATTTT. Its protein is CASSAPGNTIYF.

J is TRBJ2-6 and V is TRBV11-2; 7 bases map to TRBD1. Unmatched junction bases numbered 17, after V lost 5 bases and J lost 4 bases. This CDR3 comprises 19 residues. Germline lookup yields CDR1 SGHAT and CDR2 FQNNGV. The CDR3 DNA sequence: TGTGCCAGCAGCCCAAGGATTGGGACAGAGGGGTCCGGGGCCAACGTCCTGACTTTC. It is translated as CASSPRIGTEGSGANVLTF.

This chain joins TRBV6-1 and TRBJ2-7; 7 bases are shared with TRBD2. Germline CDR1 and CDR2: MNHNS and SASEGT. V lost 2 bases and J lost 2; bases outside the gene matches: 6. The CDR3 runs to 15 residues. CDR3 sequence reads: CASSEISLATYEQYF. Here the CDR3 DNA reads TGTGCCAGCAGTGAAATTTCACTAGCGACCTACGAGCAGTACTTC.

The chain employs TRBV5-1 and TRBJ2-7; D possibly corresponds to TRBD1 (6 bases). V lost 0 bases, J lost 6 bases, and 7 bases lay in between. This CDR3 contains 12 residues. Germline CDR1 and CDR2: SGHRS and YFSETQ. The CDR3, as DNA: TGCGCCAGCAGCTTGGTGGGGGCCGAGCAGTACTTC. This gives the protein CASSLVGAEQYF.

The chain joins TRBV25-1 to TRBJ2-7, with D possibly TRBD2 on 5 matching bases. Germline V lookup: CDR1 MGHDK, CDR2 SYGVNS. Trimming cost V 6 bases and J 2 bases, with 17 bases left between them. The CDR3 has 15 residues. CDR3 nucleotides: TGTGCCAGCAGCAGTGAGGGAACTCCTCCCTACGAGCAGTACTTC. Protein: CASSSEGTPPYEQYF.

The chain is built from TRBV4-1 and TRBJ2-7; 12 bases agree with TRBD1. This CDR3 comprises 16 residues. The V and J ends lost 0 bases and 4 bases, in that order; junction bases with no gene match: 4. Per germline, CDR1 MGHRA and CDR2 YSYEKL. The CDR3 DNA is TGCGCCAGCAGCCAAGATGGGACAGGGGGCTTGTACGAGCAGTACTTC. It encodes CASSQDGTGGLYEQYF.

This chain joins TRBV7-2 and TRBJ2-1; TRBD1 matches 8 bases. V trimming: 1 base; J trimming: 8 bases; junction bases outside the gene matches: 4. The CDR3 spans 14 residues. CDR1 and CDR2 from the germline V gene are SGHTA and FQGNSA. This chain's CDR3 is CASSLGTGSYEQFF. The CDR3 DNA follows: TGTGCCAGCAGCTTAGGGACAGGGAGTTATGAGCAGTTCTTC.

The rearrangement links TRBV9 to TRBJ2-1; 11 bases match TRBD2. This CDR3 region has 15 residues. V dropped 4 bases and J dropped 9; count of bases not matched to a gene: 9. Germline V gives CDR1 SGDLS, CDR2 YYNGEE. DNA of the CDR3: TGTGCCAGCAGCTCCAATAGCGGGGGGGCCGGTGAGCAGTTCTTC. Translated: CASSSNSGGAGEQFF.

In its sample, this clone was seen a few times. The V call is TRBV18, the J call TRBJ1-2; TRBD1 might be the D (5 bases). The CDR3 spans 14 residues. V lost 3 bases and J 5 bases, leaving 13 bases between the germline ends. In germline, CDR1 is KGHSH, CDR2 LQKENI. This chain's CDR3 is CASSPRGVEYGYTF. The CDR3 DNA reads TGTGCCAGCTCACCCCGGGGGGTAGAATATGGCTACACCTTC.

This chain joins TRBV6-5 and TRBJ2-7, with 9 bases lining up with TRBD1. Germline lookup yields CDR1 MNHEY and CDR2 SVGAGI. The ends lost 7 bases at V and 6 bases at J; junction bases unmatched: 7. CDR3 length: 13 amino acids. The CDR3 reads CASTNRGRREQYF. CDR3 DNA sequence: TGTGCCAGCACCAACAGGGGGCGACGCGAGCAGTACTTC.

J is TRBJ1-3 and V is TRBV18; TRBD1 agrees at 8 bases. Per the germline V gene, CDR1 is KGHSH and CDR2 is LQKENI. The J segment lost 0 bases and the V segment lost 4 bases, leaving 2 bases of the junction unmatched. The CDR3 length is 15 residues. The CDR3 here is CASSHDRGSGNTIYF. As DNA, the CDR3 is TGTGCCAGCTCACACGACAGGGGCTCTGGAAACACCATATATTTT.

The V and J genes are TRBV7-9 and TRBJ1-4; D remains ambiguous. This CDR3 contains 16 residues. The germline CDR1 and CDR2 sequences are SEHNR and FQNEAQ (reference sequence). V lost 5 bases and J lost 5, with 18 bases in between. The CDR3 spells CASSPRATADNEKLFF. CDR3 DNA: TGTGCCAGCAGCCCGAGAGCGACGGCCGACAATGAAAAACTGTTTTTT. Drawing the rest from reference TRBV7-9 and TRBJ1-4, the complete variable domain is DTGVSQNPRHKITKRGQNVTFRCDPISEHNRLYWYRQTLGQGPEFLTYFQNEAQLEKSRLLSDRFSAERPKGSFSTLEIQRTEQGDSAMYLCASSPRATADNEKLFFGSGTQLSVL.

This clone was counted only a few times. The V and J genes are TRBV3-1 (or the pseudogene TRBV3-2) and TRBJ2-5; a possible D gene is TRBD2 (5 bases). CDR1 LGHDT and CDR2 YNNKEL come from the germline V gene (reference sequence). CDR3 length equals 14 residues. V was cut by 6 bases and J by 4 bases, with 15 bases left in between. CDR3 amino acids: CASRRWPLAETQYF. The CDR3 nucleotides are TGTGCCAGCAGACGTTGGCCTCTAGCAGAGACCCAGTACTTC.

This clone was counted a few times. The chain uses TRBV10-2 and TRBJ1-5; D is unresolved. The V end was cut by 0 bases, the J end by 4 bases, with 7 bases between. CDR3 size: 14 residues. Per germline, CDR1 WSHSY and CDR2 SAAADI. The CDR3 is CASSESHGNQPQHF. The DNA of the CDR3 is TGCGCCAGCAGTGAGTCACACGGGAATCAGCCCCAGCATTTT.